Listed below are T cell receptor beta chains from one sample, sequenced in a study of low-dose radiotherapy and immunotherapy resistance in tumors. TCRdb re-derived calls from the reads in MiXCR, one entry per CDR3 protein. The sample lists approximately 90,000 distinct CDR3 sequences; under 9.5% were seen once. The sample in question was PBMCs, obtained before treatment. All receptors derive from a male donor with prostate cancer. The conserved cysteine and the conserved F or W are not part of the CDR3 here.

V gene	J gene	CDR3 protein
TRBV3-1	TRBJ1-4	ASTETITNEKLF
TRBV27	TRBJ2-5	ASSTRTSGRSETQY
TRBV4-3	TRBJ2-1	ASSQIGRGDNEQF
TRBV18	TRBJ2-7	ASSPNQGTYEQY
TRBV12-2	TRBJ2-5	ASRLVCMGNQETQY
TRBV28	TRBJ2-7	ASSSLSLGRESEQY
TRBV6-1	TRBJ1-5	ASKSGGSNQPQQH
TRBV10-3	TRBJ2-1	AISESGASGANEQF
TRBV5-1	TRBJ2-7	ASSLVSGRANDEQY
TRBV6-2/TRBV6-3	TRBJ2-2	ASRRDTGELF
TRBV20-1	TRBJ2-3	SAGQPTGLDTQY
TRBV20-1	TRBJ2-3	SADPGRANTDTQY
TRBV29-1	TRBJ2-1	SVDVLPSSYNEQF
TRBV3-1	TRBJ2-1	ASSHWDRGGNEQF
TRBV5-6	TRBJ1-2	ASTLGALWGYT
TRBV6-6	TRBJ1-1	ASRQGDANTEAF
TRBV28	TRBJ2-7	ASSPQTGSGYEQY
TRBV5-1	TRBJ1-5	ASSLEGGRQPQH
TRBV7-6	TRBJ2-7	ASSRSEGEGEQY
TRBV18	TRBJ2-7	ASSLGAGTGGYEQY
TRBV7-9	TRBJ2-1	ASSLDGTSYNEQF
TRBV20-1	TRBJ2-4	SARDQASPGTLQY
TRBV6-2/TRBV6-3	TRBJ1-2	ASRPSPESDGYT
TRBV19	TRBJ1-1	ASTLYGTSTTEAF
TRBV5-1	TRBJ2-2	ASSLDGTPTGELF
TRBV28	TRBJ2-6	ASSGDRGFSGANVLT
TRBV2	TRBJ2-1	ASSEQGASYNEQF
TRBV5-1	TRBJ2-3	ASSLGAGGALRDTQY
TRBV3-1	TRBJ1-1	ASSQVGNTEAF
TRBV11-3	TRBJ2-3	ASSQGAGGTDTQY
TRBV4-3	TRBJ2-1	ASSPAGTSGRAREQF
TRBV28	TRBJ2-5	ASSLSPGLAALAQY
TRBV20-1	TRBJ2-5	SASSPAGAKTQY
TRBV7-8	TRBJ2-1	ASSLGTAGGPINEQF
TRBV5-1	TRBJ2-3	ASSLGGRTDTQY
TRBV20-1	TRBJ2-1	SAPAGGTYNEQF
TRBV29-1	TRBJ2-2	SVGLFQSGELF
TRBV23-1	TRBJ2-4	ASSQSRGKGLGQGHVLDIQY
TRBV5-1	TRBJ2-2	ASSLFSGTNTGELF
TRBV12-3/TRBV12-4	TRBJ2-7	ATQRGGVYEQY
TRBV6-2/TRBV6-3	TRBJ2-6	AGRAAGANVLT
TRBV6-4	TRBJ2-2	ASKLDGTGNTGELF
TRBV5-1	TRBJ2-5	ASSLVGGQETQY
TRBV7-6	TRBJ1-2	ASSPSRGYGYT
TRBV7-2	TRBJ2-1	ASSLLAGGNNEQF
TRBV18	TRBJ1-1	ASSPAAPPNTEAF
TRBV6-6	TRBJ2-7	ASSYSRTRHEQY
TRBV3-1	TRBJ2-7	ASSQQGSSGEQY
TRBV7-2	TRBJ1-6	ASSSMQGMNSPLH
TRBV7-3	TRBJ2-1	ASSSESSYNEQF
TRBV11-2	TRBJ2-3	ASSSPPDTQY
TRBV1	TRBJ2-1	TSSQDQGRGDEQF